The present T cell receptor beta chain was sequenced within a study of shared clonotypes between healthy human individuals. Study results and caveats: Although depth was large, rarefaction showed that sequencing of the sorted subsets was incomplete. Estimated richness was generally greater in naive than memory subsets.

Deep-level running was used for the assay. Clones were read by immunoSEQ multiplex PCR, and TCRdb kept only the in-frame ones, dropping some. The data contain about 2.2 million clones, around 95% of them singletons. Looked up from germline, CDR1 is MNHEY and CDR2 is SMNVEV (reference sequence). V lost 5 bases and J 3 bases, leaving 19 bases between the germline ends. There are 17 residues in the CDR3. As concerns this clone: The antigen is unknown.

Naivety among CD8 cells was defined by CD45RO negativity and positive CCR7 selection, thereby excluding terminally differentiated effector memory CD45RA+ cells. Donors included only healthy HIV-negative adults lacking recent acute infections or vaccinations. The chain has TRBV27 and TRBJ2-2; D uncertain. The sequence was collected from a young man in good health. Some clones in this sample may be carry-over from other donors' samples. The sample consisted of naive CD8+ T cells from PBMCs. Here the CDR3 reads CASSPGVWSADTGELFF. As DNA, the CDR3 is TGTGCCAGCAGTCCCGGCGTGTGGTCCGCGGACACCGGGGAGCTGTTTTTT.